A single T cell receptor beta chain is shown here with its context. A second PCR of roughly 7 to 11 cycles used a sample-barcoded 5' primer and a J-beta primer mix. TCRdb reanalysed the 5' RACE reads using MiXCR and keeps one entry per CDR3 protein. Found here are about 1.6 million distinct CDR3 sequences, 30% to 40% of them singletons; the top ten hold about 11%. This CDR3 comprises 14 residues. V was clipped by 5 bases and J by 2 bases; unmatched bases: 6. Germline CDR1 reads DFQATT; CDR2 reads SNEGSKA (reference sequence). This sample is part of a study of blood T cells in healthy people across ages.

The clonotype was recovered from a woman aged 25 to 39 in good health. The gene calls are TRBV20-1 and TRBJ2-7, with TRBD2 identical over 10 bases. Sequenced sample: blood. The CDR3 region is CSAFSGRNAYEQYF. The CDR3 DNA follows: TGCAGTGCTTTTAGCGGGAGGAACGCCTACGAGCAGTACTTC.